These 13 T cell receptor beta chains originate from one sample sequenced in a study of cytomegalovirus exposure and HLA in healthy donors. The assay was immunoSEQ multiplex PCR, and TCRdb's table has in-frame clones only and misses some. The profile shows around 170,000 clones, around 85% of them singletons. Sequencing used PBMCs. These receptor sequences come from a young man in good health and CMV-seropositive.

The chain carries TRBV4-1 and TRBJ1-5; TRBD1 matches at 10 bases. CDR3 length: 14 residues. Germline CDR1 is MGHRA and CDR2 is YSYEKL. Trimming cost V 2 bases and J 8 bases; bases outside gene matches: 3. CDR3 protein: CASSQWTGGEPQHF. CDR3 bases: TGCGCCAGCAGCCAATGGACAGGGGGGGAGCCCCAGCATTTT.

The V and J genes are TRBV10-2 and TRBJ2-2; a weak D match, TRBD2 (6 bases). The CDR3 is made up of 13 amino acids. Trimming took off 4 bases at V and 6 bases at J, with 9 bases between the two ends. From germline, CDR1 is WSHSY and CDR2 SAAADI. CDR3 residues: CASSVGGAGELFF. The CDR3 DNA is TGCGCCAGCAGTGTCGGGGGTGCCGGGGAGCTGTTTTTT.

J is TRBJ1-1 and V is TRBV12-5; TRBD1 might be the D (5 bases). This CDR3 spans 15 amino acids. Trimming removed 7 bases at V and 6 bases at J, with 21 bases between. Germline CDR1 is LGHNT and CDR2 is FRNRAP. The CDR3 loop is CASAFILRVGAEAFF. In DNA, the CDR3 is TGTGCTAGTGCCTTCATCCTCAGGGTTGGGGCTGAAGCTTTCTTT.

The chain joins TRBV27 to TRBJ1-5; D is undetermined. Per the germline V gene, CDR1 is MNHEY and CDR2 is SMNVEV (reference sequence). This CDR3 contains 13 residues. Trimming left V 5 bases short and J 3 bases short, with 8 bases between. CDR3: CASSTGDNQPQHF. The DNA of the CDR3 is TGTGCCAGCAGTACCGGGGACAATCAGCCCCAGCATTTT.

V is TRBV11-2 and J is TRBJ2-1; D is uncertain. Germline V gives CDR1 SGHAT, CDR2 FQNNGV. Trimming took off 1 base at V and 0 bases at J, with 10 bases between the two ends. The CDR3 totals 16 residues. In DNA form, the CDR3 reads TGTGCCAGCAGCTTAGTAACCAGTGTCTCCTACAATGAGCAGTTCTTC. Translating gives CASSLVTSVSYNEQFF.

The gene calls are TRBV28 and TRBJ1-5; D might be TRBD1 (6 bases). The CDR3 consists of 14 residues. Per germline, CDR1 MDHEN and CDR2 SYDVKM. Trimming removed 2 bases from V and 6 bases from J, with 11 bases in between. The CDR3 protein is CASSLAGAGQPQHF. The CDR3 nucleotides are TGTGCCAGCAGTTTAGCGGGGGCAGGTCAGCCCCAGCATTTT.

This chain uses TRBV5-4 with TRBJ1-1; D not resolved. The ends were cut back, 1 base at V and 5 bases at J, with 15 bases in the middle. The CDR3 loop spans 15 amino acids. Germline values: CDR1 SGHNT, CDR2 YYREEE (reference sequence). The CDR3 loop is CASSLTPDTGTEAFF. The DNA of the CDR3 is TGTGCCAGCAGCTTGACCCCCGACACGGGGACTGAAGCTTTCTTT.

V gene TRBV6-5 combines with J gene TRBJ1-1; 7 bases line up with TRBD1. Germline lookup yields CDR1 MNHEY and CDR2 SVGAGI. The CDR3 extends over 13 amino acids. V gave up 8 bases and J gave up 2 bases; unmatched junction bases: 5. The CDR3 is CASSGQYNTEAFF. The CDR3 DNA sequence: TGTGCCAGCTCGGGACAGTACAACACTGAAGCTTTCTTT.

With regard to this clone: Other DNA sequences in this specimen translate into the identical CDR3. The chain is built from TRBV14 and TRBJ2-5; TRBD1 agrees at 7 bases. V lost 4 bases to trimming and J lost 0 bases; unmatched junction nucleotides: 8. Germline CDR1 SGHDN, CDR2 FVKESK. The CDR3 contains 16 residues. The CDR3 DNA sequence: TGTGCCAGCAGCCCCCCGGGCAGGGGGTACCAAGAGACCCAGTACTTC. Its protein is CASSPPGRGYQETQYF.

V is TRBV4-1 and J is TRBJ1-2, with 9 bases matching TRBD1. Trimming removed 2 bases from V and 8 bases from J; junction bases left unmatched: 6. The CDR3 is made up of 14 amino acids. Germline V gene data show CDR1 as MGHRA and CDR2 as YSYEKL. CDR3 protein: CASSQPGTGHGYTF. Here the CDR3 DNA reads TGCGCCAGCAGCCAACCCGGGACAGGGCACGGCTACACCTTC.

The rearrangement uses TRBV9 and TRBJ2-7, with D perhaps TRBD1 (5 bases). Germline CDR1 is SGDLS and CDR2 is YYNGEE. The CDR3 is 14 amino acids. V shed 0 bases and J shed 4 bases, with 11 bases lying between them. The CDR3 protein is CASSVVDKAYEQYF. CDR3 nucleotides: TGTGCCAGCAGCGTAGTGGACAAAGCTTACGAGCAGTACTTC.

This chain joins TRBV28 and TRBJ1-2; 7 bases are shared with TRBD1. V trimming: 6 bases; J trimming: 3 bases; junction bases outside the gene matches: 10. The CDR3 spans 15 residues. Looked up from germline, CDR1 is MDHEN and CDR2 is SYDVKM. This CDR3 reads CASSPGQETYYGYTF. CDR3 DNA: TGTGCCAGCAGCCCAGGACAGGAAACCTACTATGGCTACACCTTC.

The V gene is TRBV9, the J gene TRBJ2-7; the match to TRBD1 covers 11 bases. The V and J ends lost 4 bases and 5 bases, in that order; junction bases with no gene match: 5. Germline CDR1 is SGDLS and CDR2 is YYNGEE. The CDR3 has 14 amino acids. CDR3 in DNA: TGTGCCAGCAGCCCTGGGACAGGGGGACACGAGCAGTACTTC. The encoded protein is CASSPGTGGHEQYF.